This T cell receptor (beta chain) was sequenced during a study of molecular identifiers for immune sequencing clone quantification. Study observations and caveats: Clonotypes surpassing 20 RNA copies contained over 98% of effector molecules, versus under 1% in naive cells.

The CDR3 contains 13 residues. V dropped 3 bases and J dropped 3 bases, with 8 bases sitting between them. TCRdb reprocessed the PCR reads with MiXCR, giving one entry per CDR3 protein. The data hold 30,000 to 45,000 distinct CDR3 sequences, with around 20% observed a single time. This clonotype has at least ten counts. Its antigen remains unknown. The sample taken for sequencing was naive CD8+ T cells from blood, with Jurkat cell RNA spiked in. Subset defined: FACS-sorted CD8+CD4-CCR7+CD45RA+ naive T cells. The genes are TRBV12-3 or TRBV12-4 and TRBJ2-5; no reliable D call. This receptor was taken from a human donor in good health. Some libraries in this study had Jurkat cell RNA spiked in. The CDR3, as DNA: TGTGCCAGCAGTTTTCCCGCGGAAGAGACCCAGTACTTC. Protein: CASSFPAEETQYF.